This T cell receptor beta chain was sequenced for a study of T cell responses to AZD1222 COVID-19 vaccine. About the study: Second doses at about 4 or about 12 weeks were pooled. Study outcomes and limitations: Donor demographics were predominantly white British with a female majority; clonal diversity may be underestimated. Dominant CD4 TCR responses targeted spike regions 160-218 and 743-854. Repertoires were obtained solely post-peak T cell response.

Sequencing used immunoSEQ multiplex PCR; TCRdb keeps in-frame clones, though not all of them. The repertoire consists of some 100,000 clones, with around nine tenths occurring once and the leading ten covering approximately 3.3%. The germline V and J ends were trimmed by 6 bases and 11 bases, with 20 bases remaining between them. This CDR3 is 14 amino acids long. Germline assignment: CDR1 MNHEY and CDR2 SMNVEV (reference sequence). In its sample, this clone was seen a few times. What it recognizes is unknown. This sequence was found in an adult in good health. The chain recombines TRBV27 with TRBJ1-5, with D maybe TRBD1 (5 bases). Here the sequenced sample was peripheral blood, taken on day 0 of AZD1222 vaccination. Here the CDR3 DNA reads TGTGCCAGCAGGGGGGGAGAGGGGCTCGGGACCCAGCATTTT. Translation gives CASRGGEGLGTQHF.